The 26 T cell receptor beta chains below all came from one sample that was sequenced in a study of cytomegalovirus exposure and HLA in healthy donors. 60 Vbeta and 13 Jbeta primers were used in PCR. Clones were sequenced by immunoSEQ multiplex PCR, and TCRdb holds only the in-frame ones, with some missing. The table has 110,000 or so clones, 80% to 85% seen once. The sequenced material came from PBMCs. All receptors come from a woman younger than 45 in good health and CMV-seronegative.

This clone appeared once. The chain has TRBV5-1 and TRBJ2-5, with 9 bases lining up with TRBD1. The J call is in doubt because the DNA end fits TRBJ2-7 better. The CDR3 runs 15 residues. CDR1 is SGHRS and CDR2 is YFSETQ in the germline V gene. The CDR3 spells CASSQPGTGTYEQYF. The CDR3, as DNA: TGCGCCAGCAGCCAGCCTGGGACAGGGACCTACGAGCAGTACTTC.

The chain is built from TRBV27 and TRBJ2-7; D perhaps matches TRBD2 (6 bases). Trimming shortened V by 6 bases and J by 0 bases, and 12 bases separated the two germline ends. This CDR3 is built from 14 residues. The germline gives CDR1 MNHEY, CDR2 SMNVEV (reference sequence). CDR3 residues: CASRVGGGSYEQYF. The CDR3 DNA reads as TGTGCCAGCAGAGTCGGGGGTGGCTCCTACGAGCAGTACTTC.

In this sample, this clone turned up once. The chain links TRBV5-4 to TRBJ2-7; 7 nucleotides match TRBD1. CDR3 length: 15 amino acids. Germline V gene data show CDR1 as SGHNT and CDR2 as YYREEE (reference sequence). The J segment lost 0 bases and the V segment lost 0 bases, leaving 3 bases of the junction unmatched. As DNA, the CDR3 is TGTGCCAGCAGCTTGGGTCCAGGGGGCTCCTACGAGCAGTACTTC. This codes for CASSLGPGGSYEQYF.

The rearrangement uses TRBV10-3 and TRBJ2-7; 8 nucleotides align to TRBD2. The V gene's germline CDR1 is ENHRY and CDR2 SYGVKD. Unmatched junction bases numbered 10, after V lost 6 bases and J lost 6 bases. This CDR3 comprises 14 residues. The CDR3 loop reads CAISPGLGRGEQYF. The DNA of the CDR3 is TGTGCCATCAGCCCGGGACTAGGACGAGGCGAGCAGTACTTC.

This clone showed up just once. CDR3 sequence: CASSLQASGRGTQYF. Written as DNA, the CDR3 is TGTGCCAGCAGCTTGCAGGCTAGCGGGAGGGGTACGCAGTATTTT. This sequence joins TRBV5-4 and TRBJ2-3; 12 nucleotides match TRBD2. The CDR3 spans 15 residues. Looked up from germline, CDR1 is SGHNT and CDR2 is YYREEE (reference sequence). The trim removed 1 base at V and 8 bases at J, leaving 5 bases unmatched.

This clone was seen a few times. The chain joins TRBV6-1 to TRBJ2-7; 10 nucleotides line up with TRBD1. J lost 2 bases, V lost 6 bases, and 7 bases had no gene match. CDR3 length: 15 residues. Germline V CDR1 and CDR2: MNHNS, SASEGT. The CDR3, as DNA: TGTGCCAGCAGGACCGGGACAGGGGCGACCTACGAGCAGTACTTC. It codes for CASRTGTGATYEQYF.

The chain joins TRBV5-4 to TRBJ2-7; 7 bases fit TRBD1. The V gene's germline CDR1 is SGHNT and CDR2 YYREEE (reference sequence). Losses at the gene ends were 2 bases for V and 5 bases for J; bases not matched to a gene: 4. The length of the CDR3 is 13 residues. CDR3 DNA sequence: TGTGCCAGCAGCTTAACAGGGGACAACGAGCAGTACTTC. Residues: CASSLTGDNEQYF.

This CDR3 reads CASSLTKARITKSTDTQYF. The DNA for the CDR3 is TGCGCCAGCAGCTTAACCAAGGCCCGAATAACTAAAAGCACAGATACGCAGTATTTT. The chain employs TRBV4-1 and TRBJ2-3; D gene ambiguous. Germline lookup yields CDR1 MGHRA and CDR2 YSYEKL. This CDR3 is 19 amino acids long. Between the trimmed V and J ends, which lost 5 bases and 0 bases, there was a span of 24 bases.

This rearrangement joins TRBV7-8 to TRBJ2-7; tentative D call: TRBD1 (5 bases). The CDR3 has 12 residues. CDR1 and CDR2 (germline): SGHVS, FQNEAQ. Trimming shortened V by 5 bases and J by 5 bases, and 10 bases separated the two germline ends. The CDR3 is CASSPAGHEQYF. CDR3 nucleotides: TGTGCCAGCAGCCCCGCAGGGCACGAGCAGTACTTC.

The DNA for the CDR3 is TGTGCCAGCAGCGTGGGGGCCCCAGGGGCGGAGGGCTACACCTTC. Amino acid sequence: CASSVGAPGAEGYTF. The V gene is TRBV9, the J gene TRBJ1-2; TRBD1 is a possible D gene (6 bases). This CDR3 is built from 15 residues. The V end was cut by 2 bases, the J end by 8 bases, with 19 bases between. The germline CDR1 and CDR2 sequences are SGDLS and YYNGEE.

The rearrangement joins TRBV15 to TRBJ1-4; the match to TRBD1 covers 10 bases. The CDR3 loop spans 15 amino acids. Germline V gene sequence: CDR1 LNHNV, CDR2 YYDKDF (reference sequence). Trimming took 3 bases from V and 6 from J; bases not matched to a gene: 4. CDR3 DNA sequence: TGTGCCACCAGCAGGGGGGGGACAGGGGATGAAAAACTGTTTTTT. Translated, it gives CATSRGGTGDEKLFF.

The V call is TRBV6-5, the J call TRBJ1-1; a weak D match, TRBD1 (6 bases). Germline values: CDR1 MNHEY, CDR2 SVGAGI. V gave up 8 bases and J gave up 1 base, with 11 bases separating them. This CDR3 spans 13 amino acids. The CDR3 region is CASARGQNTEAFF. The CDR3 DNA sequence: TGTGCCAGCGCGAGGGGACAGAACACTGAAGCTTTCTTT.

This chain joins TRBV15 and TRBJ1-2; D gene uncertain. From germline, CDR1 is LNHNV and CDR2 YYDKDF (reference sequence). The CDR3 consists of 14 residues. The V and J ends lost 4 bases and 8 bases respectively, with 17 bases between them. The CDR3: CATSNWEDPGGYTF. CDR3 in DNA: TGTGCCACCAGCAATTGGGAGGACCCCGGGGGCTACACCTTC.

This clone has just one count. Other DNA sequences from this sample encode an identical CDR3 as well. The chain uses TRBV6-6 and TRBJ2-5, with 7 bases fitting TRBD2. The germline CDR1 and CDR2 sequences are MNHNY and SVGAGI (reference sequence). With V trimmed by 4 bases and J by 7 bases, 9 bases remained unmatched. The CDR3 spans 14 residues. The CDR3 sequence: CASSWAAGSRTQYF. CDR3 coding DNA: TGTGCCAGCAGTTGGGCAGCGGGGTCAAGGACCCAGTACTTC.

This chain joins TRBV7-2 and TRBJ2-7; 9 nucleotides align to TRBD2. CDR3 length: 14 amino acids. Losses at the gene ends were 1 base for V and 3 bases for J; bases not matched to a gene: 1. Germline V gene data show CDR1 as SGHTA and CDR2 as FQGNSA. The CDR3 spells CASSLVLAGYEQYF. CDR3 nucleotides: TGTGCCAGCAGCTTAGTACTAGCGGGCTACGAGCAGTACTTC.

V is TRBV6-1 and J is TRBJ2-3, with 10 nucleotides matching TRBD2. Unmatched junction bases numbered 2, after V lost 1 base and J lost 4 bases. Per germline, CDR1 MNHNS and CDR2 SASEGT. This CDR3 has 15 amino acids. CDR3 nucleotide sequence: TGTGCCAGCAGTGAAGAAGCGGGAGGGCCAGATACGCAGTATTTT. This translates into CASSEEAGGPDTQYF.

The rearrangement links TRBV7-2 to TRBJ2-5; D uncertain. The CDR3 contains 14 residues. The V end was cut by 2 bases, the J end by 7 bases, with 14 bases between. CDR1 and CDR2 (germline): SGHTA, FQGNSA. CDR3 sequence reads: CASSLLGEAGTQYF. The CDR3 bases are TGTGCCAGCAGCTTACTCGGAGAGGCCGGGACCCAGTACTTC.

The rearrangement uses TRBV6-5 and TRBJ2-7; weak D call: TRBD1 (5 bases). Germline V gene data show CDR1 as MNHEY and CDR2 as SVGAGI. V shed 2 bases and J shed 0 bases, with 8 bases lying between them. This CDR3 region has 14 residues. The CDR3, as DNA: TGTGCCAGCAGTTACCGACAGAGCTCCTACGAGCAGTACTTC. Protein: CASSYRQSSYEQYF.

This clone was observed a few times. J is TRBJ2-7 and V is TRBV4-1; 7 nucleotides line up with TRBD1. Germline V gene lookup returns CDR1 MGHRA and CDR2 YSYEKL. V trimming: 1 base; J trimming: 4 bases; junction bases outside the gene matches: 4. The CDR3 contains 14 residues. CDR3 sequence reads: CASSQVGTEYEQYF. CDR3 nucleotide sequence: TGCGCCAGCAGCCAAGTAGGGACAGAGTACGAGCAGTACTTC.

This clone was seen more than once but under ten times. This sequence joins TRBV5-5 and TRBJ1-4, with 7 bases identical to TRBD1. CDR1 and CDR2 (germline): SGHKS, YYEKEE (reference sequence). J lost 2 bases, V lost 1 base, and 11 bases had no gene match. The CDR3 has 18 residues. CDR3 region: CASSLSPGTASTNEKLFF. The CDR3 nucleotides are TGTGCCAGCAGCTTGAGCCCCGGGACAGCCTCCACTAATGAAAAACTGTTTTTT.

The chain uses TRBV6-5 and TRBJ2-3; D uncertain. The germline V gene has CDR1 MNHEY and CDR2 SVGAGI. There are 15 residues in the CDR3. Between the trimmed V and J ends, which lost 3 bases and 5 bases, there was a span of 15 bases. The CDR3 is CASSYGSGWKDTQYF. The CDR3 bases are TGTGCCAGCAGTTATGGGTCAGGCTGGAAAGATACGCAGTATTTT.

The chain employs TRBV19 and TRBJ1-1, with TRBD1 identical over 8 bases. Germline-derived CDR1 and CDR2 are LNHDA and SQIVND (reference sequence). The CDR3 is 17 amino acids. V gave up 5 bases and J gave up 3 bases; unmatched junction bases: 14. DNA for the CDR3: TGTGCCAGTAGTCCTTTCGCCGGGACAGGCACGGACACTGAAGCTTTCTTT. Residues: CASSPFAGTGTDTEAFF.

This sequence joins TRBV10-3 and TRBJ2-6; 9 bases agree with TRBD1. After removal of 8 bases from V and 4 bases from J, the junction contained 9 bases not matched to a gene. From germline, CDR1 is ENHRY and CDR2 SYGVKD. The length of the CDR3 is 16 residues. The CDR3 region is CAICPGTGSGANVLTF. DNA for the CDR3: TGTGCCATCTGTCCCGGGACAGGGTCCGGGGCCAACGTCCTGACTTTC.

This clone came up once. The chain couples TRBV4-1 to TRBJ2-7; the D is unclear. Trimming took 1 base from V and 4 from J, leaving 8 bases between them. Per germline, CDR1 MGHRA and CDR2 YSYEKL. The CDR3 runs to 13 residues. The CDR3 region has the DNA TGCGCCAGCAGCCAAGGCGTGTTATACGAGCAGTACTTC. Its translation is CASSQGVLYEQYF.

The chain joins TRBV6-6 to TRBJ2-3; unclear D gene. Germline V lookup: CDR1 MNHNY, CDR2 SVGAGI (reference sequence). This CDR3 spans 12 amino acids. V shed 6 bases and J shed 5 bases, with 9 bases lying between them. DNA of the CDR3: TGTGCCAGCAGCCTACGGAGAGATACGCAGTATTTT. Translated: CASSLRRDTQYF.

This clone is a singleton in its sample. The J gene is TRBJ1-6, the V gene TRBV6-1; 9 bases fit TRBD1. CDR1 and CDR2 from the germline V gene are MNHNS and SASEGT. The CDR3 sequence is 11 residues long. V trimming: 3 bases; J trimming: 18 bases; junction bases outside the gene matches: 3. CDR3 sequence (DNA): TGTGCCAGCAGTGAGATGGGACAGGGCCACTTT. It translates to CASSEMGQGHF.